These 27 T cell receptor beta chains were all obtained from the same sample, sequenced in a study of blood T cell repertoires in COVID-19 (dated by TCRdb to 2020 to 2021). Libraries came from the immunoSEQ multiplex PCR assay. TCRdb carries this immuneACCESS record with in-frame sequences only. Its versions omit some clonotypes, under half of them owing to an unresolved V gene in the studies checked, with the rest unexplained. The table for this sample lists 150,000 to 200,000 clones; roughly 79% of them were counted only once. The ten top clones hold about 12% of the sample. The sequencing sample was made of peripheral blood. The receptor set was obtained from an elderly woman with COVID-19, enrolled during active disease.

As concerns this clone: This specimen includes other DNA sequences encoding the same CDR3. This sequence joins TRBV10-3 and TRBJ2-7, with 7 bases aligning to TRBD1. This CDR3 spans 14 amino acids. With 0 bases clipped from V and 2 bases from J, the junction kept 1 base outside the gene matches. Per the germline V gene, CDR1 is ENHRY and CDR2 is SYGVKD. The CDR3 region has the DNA TGTGCCATCAGTGAGTCGACAGGGACCTACGAGCAGTACTTC. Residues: CAISESTGTYEQYF.

The DNA of the CDR3 is TGTGCCAGCAGCCTGGAGTTAGCGGGTGATACGCAGTATTTT. The encoded protein is CASSLELAGDTQYF. V is TRBV2 and J is TRBJ2-3; 7 positions match TRBD2. The CDR3 consists of 14 residues. Trimming at V came to 6 bases and at J to 6 bases, leaving 9 bases not matched to a gene. Germline loops: CDR1 SNHLY, CDR2 FYNNEI.

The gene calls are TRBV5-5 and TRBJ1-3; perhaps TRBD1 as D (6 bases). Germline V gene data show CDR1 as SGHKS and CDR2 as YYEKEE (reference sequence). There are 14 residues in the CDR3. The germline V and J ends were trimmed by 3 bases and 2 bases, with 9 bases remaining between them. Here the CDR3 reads CASSSGVTGNTIYF. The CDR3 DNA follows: TGTGCCAGCAGCTCAGGGGTTACTGGAAACACCATATATTTT.

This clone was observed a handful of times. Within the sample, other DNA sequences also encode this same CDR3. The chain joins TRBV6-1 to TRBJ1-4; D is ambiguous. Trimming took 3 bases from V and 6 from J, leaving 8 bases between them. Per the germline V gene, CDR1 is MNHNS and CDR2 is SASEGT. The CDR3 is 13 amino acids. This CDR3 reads CASSEQEDEKLFF. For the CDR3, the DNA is TGTGCCAGCAGTGAGCAGGAAGATGAAAAACTGTTTTTT.

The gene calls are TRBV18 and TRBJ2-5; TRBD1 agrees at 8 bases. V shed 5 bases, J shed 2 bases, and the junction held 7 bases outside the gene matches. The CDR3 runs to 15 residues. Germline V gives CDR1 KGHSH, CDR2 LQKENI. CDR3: CASSDRGIAQETQYF. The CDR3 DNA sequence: TGTGCCAGCTCAGACAGGGGAATAGCGCAAGAGACCCAGTACTTC.

Here the CDR3 DNA reads TGTGCCAGCAGCTGGGGGACAGTAAGGGGAAAACTGTTTTTT. Translated, it gives CASSWGTVRGKLFF. The rearrangement uses TRBV5-6 and TRBJ1-4; 7 bases align to TRBD1. The CDR3 has 14 amino acids. Germline V CDR1 and CDR2: SGHDT, YYEEEE. Trimming took 3 bases from V and 10 from J; bases not matched to a gene: 9.

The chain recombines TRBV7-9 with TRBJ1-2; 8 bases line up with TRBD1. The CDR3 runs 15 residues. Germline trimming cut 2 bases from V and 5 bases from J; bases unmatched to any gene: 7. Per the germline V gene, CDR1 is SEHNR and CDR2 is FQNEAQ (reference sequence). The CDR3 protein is CASSLTQGAGYGYTF. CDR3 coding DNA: TGTGCCAGCAGCTTAACCCAGGGGGCTGGGTATGGCTACACCTTC.

The CDR3 here is CASSVGQGQYF. As DNA, the CDR3 is TGTGCCAGCAGCGTTGGACAGGGGCAGTACTTC. The V call is TRBV6-6, the J call TRBJ2-7; 8 bases match TRBD1. The CDR3 has 11 amino acids. V trimming: 6 bases; J trimming: 9 bases; junction bases outside the gene matches: 4. Looked up from germline, CDR1 is MNHNY and CDR2 is SVGAGI (reference sequence).

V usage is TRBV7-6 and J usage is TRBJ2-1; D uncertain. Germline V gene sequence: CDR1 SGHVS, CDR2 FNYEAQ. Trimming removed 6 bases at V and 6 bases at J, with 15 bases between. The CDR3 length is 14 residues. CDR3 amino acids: CASSLEVLGNEQFF. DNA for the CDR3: TGTGCCAGCAGTCTAGAGGTTCTGGGCAATGAGCAGTTCTTC.

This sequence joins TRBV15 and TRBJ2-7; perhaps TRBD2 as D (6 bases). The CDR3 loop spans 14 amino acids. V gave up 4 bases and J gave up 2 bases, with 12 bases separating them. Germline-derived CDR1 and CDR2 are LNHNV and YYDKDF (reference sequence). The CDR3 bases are TGTGCCACCAGCATGAGGGCGGGGACCTACGAGCAGTACTTC. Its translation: CATSMRAGTYEQYF.

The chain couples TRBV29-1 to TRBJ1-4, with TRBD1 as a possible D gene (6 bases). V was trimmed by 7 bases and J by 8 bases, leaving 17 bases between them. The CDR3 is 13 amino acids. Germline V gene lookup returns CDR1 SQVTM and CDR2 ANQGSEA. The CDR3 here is CSEKTGLEEKLFF. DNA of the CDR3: TGCAGCGAGAAGACAGGTCTTGAAGAAAAACTGTTTTTT.

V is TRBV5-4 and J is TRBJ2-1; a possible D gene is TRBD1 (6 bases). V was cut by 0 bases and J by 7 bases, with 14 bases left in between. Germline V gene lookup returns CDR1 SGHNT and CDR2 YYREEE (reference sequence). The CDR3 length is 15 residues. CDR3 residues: CASSLDPGAGNEQFF. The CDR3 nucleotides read TGTGCCAGCAGCTTGGACCCAGGGGCAGGGAATGAGCAGTTCTTC.

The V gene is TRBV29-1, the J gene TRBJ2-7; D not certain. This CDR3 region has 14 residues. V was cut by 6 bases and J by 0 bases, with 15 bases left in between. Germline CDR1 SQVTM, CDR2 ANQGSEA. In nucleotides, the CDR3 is TGCAGCGTCCTCCCGACTGATAGCTCCTACGAGCAGTACTTC. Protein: CSVLPTDSSYEQYF.

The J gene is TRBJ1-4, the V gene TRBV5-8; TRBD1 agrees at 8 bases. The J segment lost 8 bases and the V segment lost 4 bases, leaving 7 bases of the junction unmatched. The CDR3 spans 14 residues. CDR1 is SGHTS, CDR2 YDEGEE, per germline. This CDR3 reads CASSHGQGGEKLFF. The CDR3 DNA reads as TGTGCCAGCAGCCACGGACAGGGTGGAGAAAAACTGTTTTTT.

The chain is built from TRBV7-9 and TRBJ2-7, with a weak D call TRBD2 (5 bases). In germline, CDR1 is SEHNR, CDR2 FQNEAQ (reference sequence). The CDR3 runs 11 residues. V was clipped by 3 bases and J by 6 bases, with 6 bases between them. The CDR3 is CASSLRAEQYF. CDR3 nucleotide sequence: TGTGCCAGCAGCTTGCGGGCCGAGCAGTACTTC. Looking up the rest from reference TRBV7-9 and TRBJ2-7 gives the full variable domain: DTGVSQNPRHKITKRGQNVTFRCDPISEHNRLYWYRQTLGQGPEFLTYFQNEAQLEKSRLLSDRFSAERPKGSFSTLEIQRTEQGDSAMYLCASSLRAEQYFGPGTRLTVT.

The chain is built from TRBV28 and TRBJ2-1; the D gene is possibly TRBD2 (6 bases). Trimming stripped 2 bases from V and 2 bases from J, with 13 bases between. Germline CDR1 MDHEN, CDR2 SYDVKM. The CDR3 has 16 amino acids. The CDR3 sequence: CASSLAGTRAYNEQFF. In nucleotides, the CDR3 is TGTGCCAGCAGTTTAGCCGGGACTCGCGCCTACAATGAGCAGTTCTTC. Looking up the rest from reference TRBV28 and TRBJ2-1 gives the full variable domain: DVKVTQSSRYLVKRTGEKVFLECVQDMDHENMFWYRQDPGLGLRLIYFSYDVKMKEKGDIPEGYSVSREKKERFSLILESASTNQTSMYLCASSLAGTRAYNEQFFGPGTRLTVL.

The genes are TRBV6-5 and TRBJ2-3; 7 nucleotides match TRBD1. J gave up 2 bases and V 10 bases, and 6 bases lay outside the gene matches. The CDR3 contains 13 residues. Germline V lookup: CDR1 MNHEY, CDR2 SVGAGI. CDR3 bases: TGTGCCATACGGGACAGCCACACAGATACGCAGTATTTT. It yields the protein CAIRDSHTDTQYF.

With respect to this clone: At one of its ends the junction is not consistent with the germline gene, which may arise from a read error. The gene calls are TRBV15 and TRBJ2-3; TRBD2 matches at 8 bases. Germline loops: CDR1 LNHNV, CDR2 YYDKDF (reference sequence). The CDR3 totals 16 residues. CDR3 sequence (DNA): TGTGCCACCAGCAGGACCCGGGGGGGCAGCAGAGATACGCAGTATTTT. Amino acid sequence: CATSRTRGGSRDTQYF.

The CDR3 sequence is CASSIWSGRVVLYEQYF. For the CDR3, the DNA is TGTGCCAGTAGTATATGGTCGGGCAGGGTGGTTCTCTACGAGCAGTACTTC. The chain joins TRBV19 to TRBJ2-7; TRBD1 is a possible D gene (5 bases). The CDR3 totals 17 residues. Trimming took off 2 bases at V and 3 bases at J, with 20 bases between the two ends. Germline V gene lookup returns CDR1 LNHDA and CDR2 SQIVND (reference sequence).

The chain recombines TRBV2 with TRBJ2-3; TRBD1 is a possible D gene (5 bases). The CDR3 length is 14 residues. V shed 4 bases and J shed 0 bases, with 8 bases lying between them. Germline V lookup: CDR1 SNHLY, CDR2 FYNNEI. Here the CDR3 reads CASSGGYSTDTQYF. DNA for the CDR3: TGTGCCAGCAGTGGGGGCTACAGCACAGATACGCAGTATTTT.

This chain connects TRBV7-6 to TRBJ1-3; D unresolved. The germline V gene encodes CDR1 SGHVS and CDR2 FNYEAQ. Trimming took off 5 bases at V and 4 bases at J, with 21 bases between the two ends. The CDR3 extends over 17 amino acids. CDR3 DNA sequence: TGTGCCAGCAGCCCCCCAGGTCCGTGGGTGTCGGGAAACACCATATATTTT. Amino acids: CASSPPGPWVSGNTIYF.

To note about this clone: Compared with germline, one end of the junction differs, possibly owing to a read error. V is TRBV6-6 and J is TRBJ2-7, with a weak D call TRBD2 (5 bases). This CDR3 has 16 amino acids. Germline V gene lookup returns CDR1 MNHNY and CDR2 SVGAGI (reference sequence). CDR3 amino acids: CASSNVPSGWGAPLHF. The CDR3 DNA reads TGTGCCAGCAGTAACGTCCCCTCGGGGTGGGGTGCCCCACTACACTTC.

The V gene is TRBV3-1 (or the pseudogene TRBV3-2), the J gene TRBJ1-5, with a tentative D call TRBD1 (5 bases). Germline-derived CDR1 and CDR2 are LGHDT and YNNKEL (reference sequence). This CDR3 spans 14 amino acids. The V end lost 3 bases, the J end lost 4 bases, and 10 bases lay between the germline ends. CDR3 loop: CASSQDNYNQPQHF. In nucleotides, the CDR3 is TGTGCCAGCAGCCAGGACAATTATAATCAGCCCCAGCATTTT.

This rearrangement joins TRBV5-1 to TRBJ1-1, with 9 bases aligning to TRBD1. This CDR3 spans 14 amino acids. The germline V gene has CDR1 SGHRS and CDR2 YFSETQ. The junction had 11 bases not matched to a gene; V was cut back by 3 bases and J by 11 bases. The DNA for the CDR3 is TGCGCCAGCAGCTCCCGACAGGGGGTTCTGCAGGCTTTCTTT. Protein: CASSSRQGVLQAFF.

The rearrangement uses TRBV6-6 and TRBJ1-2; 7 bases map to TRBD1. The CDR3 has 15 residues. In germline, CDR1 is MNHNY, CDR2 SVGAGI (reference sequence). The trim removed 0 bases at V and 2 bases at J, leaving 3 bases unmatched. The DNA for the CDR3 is TGTGCCAGCAGTTACTCGGGACAGTCCAACTATGGCTACACCTTC. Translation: CASSYSGQSNYGYTF.

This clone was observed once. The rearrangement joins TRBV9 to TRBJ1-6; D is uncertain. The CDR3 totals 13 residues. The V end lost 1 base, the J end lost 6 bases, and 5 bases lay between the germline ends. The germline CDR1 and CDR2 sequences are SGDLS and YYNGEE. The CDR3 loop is CASSVNINSPLHF. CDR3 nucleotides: TGTGCCAGCAGCGTAAACATTAATTCACCCCTCCACTTT.

DNA of the CDR3: TGTGCCAGCAGCGTAGGGAACCTCCGGGACAGCTCCTACGAGCAGTACTTC. Its translation is CASSVGNLRDSSYEQYF. The chain employs TRBV9 and TRBJ2-7; TRBD1 matches at 7 bases. The CDR3 is made up of 17 amino acids. V lost 0 bases, J lost 0 bases, and 9 bases stayed unmatched. Per the germline V gene, CDR1 is SGDLS and CDR2 is YYNGEE. Complete variable domain (other parts from reference TRBV9 and TRBJ2-7): DSGVTQTPKHLITATGQRVTLRCSPRSGDLSVYWYQQSLDQGLQFLIQYYNGEERAKGNILERFSAQQFPDLHSELNLSSLELGDSALYFCASSVGNLRDSSYEQYFGPGTRLTVT.